One and the same sample provided the 9 T cell receptor beta chains below, sequenced in a study of blood T cell repertoires in COVID-19. Sequencing was performed with immunoSEQ multiplex PCR; in TCRdb, only in-frame clones are kept and a portion is missing. There are approximately 340,000 clones in the sample; roughly 90% occur only once, and roughly a tenth lies in the top ten. The specimen was peripheral blood. These TCRs come from a man aged 25 to 40 with COVID-19, enrolled during active disease.

The V and J genes are TRBV5-1 and TRBJ2-1; a possible D gene is TRBD2 (7 bases). Germline assignment: CDR1 SGHRS and CDR2 YFSETQ. V was shortened by 6 bases and J by 9 bases, with 16 bases between the two germline ends. This CDR3 spans 13 amino acids. CDR3 nucleotide sequence: TGCGCCAGCATTGGGGCAGGGGAGGGTGAGCAGTTCTTC. It specifies CASIGAGEGEQFF.

The chain employs TRBV27 and TRBJ2-1, with no clear D. Trimming took 3 bases from V and 2 from J, leaving 8 bases between them. The V gene's germline CDR1 is MNHEY and CDR2 SMNVEV (reference sequence). This CDR3 is 14 amino acids long. The CDR3 DNA is TGTGCCAGCAGTTTGAGAGGAACCTACAATGAGCAGTTCTTC. Encoded protein: CASSLRGTYNEQFF.

The chain recombines TRBV18 with TRBJ1-1; 7 bases agree with TRBD1. The J segment lost 1 base and the V segment lost 5 bases, leaving 10 bases of the junction unmatched. The CDR3 contains 16 residues. Germline V gene sequence: CDR1 KGHSH, CDR2 LQKENI. Here the CDR3 reads CASSVTGTAENTEAFF. CDR3 DNA: TGTGCCAGCTCAGTGACCGGGACAGCCGAGAACACTGAAGCTTTCTTT.

The chain links TRBV25-1 to TRBJ2-1; TRBD2 aligns across 7 bases. The junction had 6 bases not matched to a gene; V was cut back by 1 base and J by 3 bases. The germline V gene encodes CDR1 MGHDK and CDR2 SYGVNS. The CDR3 spans 16 residues. The DNA of the CDR3 is TGTGCCAGCAGTGAATGGGCTAGCGGAAGCTACAATGAGCAGTTCTTC. Residues: CASSEWASGSYNEQFF.

This chain joins TRBV10-3 and TRBJ1-6, with 8 bases that match TRBD1. The CDR3 contains 14 residues. CDR1 and CDR2 (germline): ENHRY, SYGVKD. Germline trimming cut 4 bases from V and 6 bases from J; bases unmatched to any gene: 2. The CDR3 loop reads CAISVTGGNSPLHF. The CDR3 coding sequence is TGTGCCATCAGTGTTACAGGGGGTAATTCACCCCTCCACTTT.

The V and J genes are TRBV2 and TRBJ2-5; unclear D gene. This CDR3 spans 15 amino acids. V was pared by 4 bases and J by 1 base, with 13 bases between. Germline CDR1 and CDR2: SNHLY and FYNNEI. For the CDR3, the DNA is TGTGCCAGCAGTGTTTCGCGAAGCCGCCAAGAGACCCAGTACTTC. This translates into CASSVSRSRQETQYF.

This clone occurred a few times. This rearrangement joins TRBV27 to TRBJ1-1, with D tentatively TRBD1 (6 bases). V lost 3 bases, J lost 8 bases, and 13 bases lay in between. Germline V gene sequence: CDR1 MNHEY, CDR2 SMNVEV (reference sequence). The CDR3 totals 13 residues. The CDR3, as DNA: TGTGCCAGCAGTTTTGCCAGGGGTTTCGAAGCTTTCTTT. It codes for CASSFARGFEAFF.

The gene calls are TRBV9 and TRBJ2-1; D is ambiguous. Germline V lookup: CDR1 SGDLS, CDR2 YYNGEE. Trimming left V 2 bases short and J 5 bases short, with 8 bases between. This CDR3 is built from 13 residues. The chain's CDR3 is CASSVSFDNEQFF. The CDR3 DNA follows: TGTGCCAGCAGCGTCTCTTTTGACAATGAGCAGTTCTTC. Full variable domain (outside the CDR3, taken from reference TRBV9 and TRBJ2-1): DSGVTQTPKHLITATGQRVTLRCSPRSGDLSVYWYQQSLDQGLQFLIQYYNGEERAKGNILERFSAQQFPDLHSELNLSSLELGDSALYFCASSVSFDNEQFFGPGTRLTVL.

The chain is built from TRBV4-3 and TRBJ2-3; perhaps TRBD2 as D (5 bases). The CDR3 has 15 residues. The germline CDR1 and CDR2 sequences are LGHNA and YSLEER. V was clipped by 4 bases and J by 0 bases, with 11 bases between them. The CDR3 region is CASSPRGVSTDTQYF. Written as DNA, the CDR3 is TGCGCCAGCAGCCCCCGGGGTGTCAGCACAGATACGCAGTATTTT.